This passage covers 12 T cell receptor beta chains from one sample sequenced in a study of immune characterization of retroperitoneal liposarcoma. Each CDR3 protein is one row after TCRdb ran MiXCR on the PCR reads. Found here are approximately 9,400 distinct CDR3 sequences, less than 30% of them singletons; the top ten hold approximately 8.5%. The sequencing input was tumor tissue. These receptors originate from a male donor with retroperitoneal liposarcoma.

This clonotype turned up a few times. This chain uses TRBV6-4 with TRBJ2-4, with 10 bases that match TRBD2. The DNA matches TRBJ2-7 better at its end, which makes the J call doubtful. Germline lookup yields CDR1 MRHNA and CDR2 SNTAGT. The CDR3 extends over 15 amino acids. The CDR3 nucleotides are TGTGCCAGCACCCTCTCCGGGACTAGCGTCTACGAGCAGTACTTC. Translating gives CASTLSGTSVYEQYF.

This clonotype was detected many times. The J gene is TRBJ2-1, the V gene TRBV7-2; 12 nucleotides agree with TRBD2. Germline V CDR1 and CDR2: SGHTA, FQGNSA. Trimming at V came to 5 bases and at J to 8 bases, leaving 16 bases not matched to a gene. The CDR3 length is 18 residues. The CDR3 DNA sequence: TGTGCCAGCAGCGGACCACAAATGCTAGCGGGAGGGAGCTATGAGCAGTTCTTC. It encodes CASSGPQMLAGGSYEQFF.

This clonotype showed up just once. CDR3 coding DNA: TGTGCCAGCAGCCGCGCCCGACTAGCGGGAGGCTATGAGCAGTTCTTC. Its translation: CASSRARLAGGYEQFF. The chain has TRBV6-1 and TRBJ2-1; TRBD2 matches 13 bases. Trimming took 6 bases from V and 8 from J; bases not matched to a gene: 10. Germline V CDR1 and CDR2: MNHNS, SASEGT. This CDR3 has 16 residues.

This clonotype has a handful of counts. The rearrangement uses TRBV7-8 and TRBJ2-1; 9 positions agree with TRBD1. The CDR3 spans 15 residues. V lost 3 bases to trimming and J lost 0 bases; unmatched junction nucleotides: 0. Per the germline V gene, CDR1 is SGHVS and CDR2 is FQNEAQ. For the CDR3, the DNA is TGTGCCAGCAGCTTGACAGGGGGCTCCTACAATGAGCAGTTCTTC. As protein: CASSLTGGSYNEQFF.

The V call is TRBV6-1, the J call TRBJ1-1; D is undetermined. Trimming took 10 bases from V and 1 from J, leaving 16 bases between them. CDR1 and CDR2 (germline): MNHNS, SASEGT. This CDR3 has 14 residues. CDR3 amino acids: CATRPLQPNTEAFF. As DNA, the CDR3 is TGTGCCACCAGACCCTTACAGCCGAACACTGAAGCTTTCTTT.

This chain links TRBV24-1 with TRBJ2-1; either TRBD1 or TRBD2 may supply D (6 bases each). CDR1 KGHDR and CDR2 SFDVKD come from the germline V gene. The germline V and J ends were trimmed by 6 bases and 5 bases, with 22 bases remaining between them. The CDR3 totals 17 residues. CDR3 nucleotide sequence: TGTGCCACCAGTCCCGCTCGGGGGCAGCTCAGTCACAATGAGCAGTTCTTC. Its translation: CATSPARGQLSHNEQFF.

This clonotype qualifies as large. The rearrangement joins TRBV6-1 to TRBJ2-1; 9 nucleotides line up with TRBD2. The end of the DNA aligns better with TRBJ2-7, so the J call may be wrong. The germline V gene encodes CDR1 MNHNS and CDR2 SASEGT. There are 16 residues in the CDR3. The CDR3 region is CASSSPGTSSYNEQYF. The CDR3 DNA reads as TGTGCCAGCAGTTCTCCCGGGACTAGCTCCTACAATGAGCAGTACTTC.

Sample share makes this clonotype medium-sized. The chain recombines TRBV7-2 with TRBJ2-1; 11 nucleotides match TRBD1. V trimming: 5 bases; J trimming: 10 bases; junction bases outside the gene matches: 13. This CDR3 spans 16 amino acids. Germline V CDR1 and CDR2: SGHTA, FQGNSA. The CDR3 reads CASSRGQGGLSYEQFF. The CDR3, as DNA: TGTGCCAGCAGCCGGGGACAGGGGGGACTCTCCTACGAGCAGTTCTTC.

As to this clonotype: No conserved phenylalanine or tryptophan ends this CDR3, so it is likely a read error. This sequence joins TRBV7-2 and TRBJ2-1, with 14 bases aligning to TRBD2. The germline V gene has CDR1 SGHTA and CDR2 FQGNSA. Trimming removed 5 bases from V and 8 bases from J; junction bases left unmatched: 8. The length of the CDR3 is 16 residues. The CDR3 DNA is TGTGCCAGCAGCCCGAGACTAGCGGGGGGGATAGATGAGCAGTTCCCC. It yields the protein CASSPRLAGGIDEQFP.

This clonotype was observed a few times. A junction boundary mismatches the germline segment, possibly from a read error. The chain employs TRBV7-6 and TRBJ1-3; TRBD1 matches at 7 bases. There are 16 residues in the CDR3. The V gene's germline CDR1 is SGHVS and CDR2 FNYEAQ. CDR3 bases: TGTGCTAGCAGCCCCTACACTGGACAGGCTGGAAACACCATATATTTT. This encodes CASSPYTGQAGNTIYF.

This clonotype is medium-sized within its sample. The V and J genes are TRBV7-3 and TRBJ2-3; D remains unclear. The V and J ends lost 5 bases and 9 bases respectively, with 18 bases between them. There are 14 residues in the CDR3. Germline V gene lookup returns CDR1 SGHTA and CDR2 FQGTGA. The CDR3 loop is CASSEDRHIGTQYF. The DNA of the CDR3 is TGTGCCAGCAGCGAGGACCGGCACATAGGGACGCAGTATTTT.

The chain links TRBV6-8 to TRBJ2-3, with D perhaps assigned TRBD1 or TRBD2 (7 bases each). The CDR3 runs to 15 residues. Per germline, CDR1 MNHGY and CDR2 SAAAGT. The V and J ends lost 7 bases and 1 base respectively, with 15 bases between them. The CDR3 DNA reads as TGTGCCAGCAATCAGGGGGGGCCTGGCACAGATACGCAGTATTTT. This sequence encodes CASNQGGPGTDTQYF.